The clone carrying this T cell receptor (beta chain) came up once. The CDR3 runs to 15 residues. Trimming shortened V by 0 bases and J by 4 bases, and 11 bases separated the two germline ends. The V gene's germline CDR1 is SGDLS and CDR2 YYNGEE. This sample is part of a study of cytomegalovirus exposure and HLA in healthy donors. Study summary: Out of approximately 400 genotyped donors, 81% belonged to the Caucasian-associated ancestry cluster.

A multiplex PCR was run with 60 Vbeta primers and 13 Jbeta primers. Sequenced by immunoSEQ multiplex PCR; TCRdb stores in-frame clones only, minus some. Seen here are about 150,000 clones, 60% to 80% observed once, and the top ten hold less than 2%. The chain carries TRBV9 and TRBJ1-5; D uncertain. The sequence derives from a woman in her twenties or thirties in good health and CMV-seronegative. Input material: PBMCs. In nucleotides, the CDR3 is TGTGCCAGCAGCGTAGGGGGAGTTGGGAATCAGCCCCAGCATTTT. Translated: CASSVGGVGNQPQHF.